What follows are 19 T cell receptor beta chains derived from one specimen sequenced in a study of cytomegalovirus exposure and HLA in healthy donors. Use of 60 Vbeta and 13 Jbeta primers characterized the PCR. Data came from immunoSEQ multiplex PCR; TCRdb stores just in-frame clones and leaves some out. Among under 130,000 clones listed, about four fifths were seen once. Sequencing was performed on PBMCs. Source of these receptors: a man aged 25 to 45 in good health and CMV-seronegative.

This clone was observed once. V gene TRBV4-1 combines with J gene TRBJ1-2; tentatively, D is TRBD1 (6 bases). V lost 1 base and J 4 bases, leaving 10 bases between the germline ends. The CDR3 has 14 residues. Germline V gene lookup returns CDR1 MGHRA and CDR2 YSYEKL. CDR3 bases: TGCGCCAGCAGCCAAGGGGGGCAGAGCTATGGCTACACCTTC. As protein: CASSQGGQSYGYTF.

The chain employs TRBV28 and TRBJ1-5; D possibly corresponds to TRBD1 (5 bases). This CDR3 contains 16 residues. V was cut by 5 bases and J by 4 bases, with 18 bases left in between. Germline CDR1 and CDR2: MDHEN and SYDVKM. The CDR3 DNA is TGTGCCAGCAGTGACCGCCGAGGAGGGGCTAATCAGCCCCAGCATTTT. It is translated as CASSDRRGGANQPQHF.

The chain uses TRBV30 and TRBJ2-1; TRBD2 agrees at 8 bases. The CDR3 runs 14 residues. Germline CDR1 and CDR2: GTSNPN and SVGIG (reference sequence). With 3 bases clipped from V and 7 bases from J, the junction kept 8 bases outside the gene matches. The CDR3 region has the DNA TGTGCCTGGAGGAAAGCGGGAGCAGAAAATGAGCAGTTCTTC. It specifies CAWRKAGAENEQFF.

V gene TRBV19 combines with J gene TRBJ1-4; D ambiguous. V was shortened by 3 bases and J by 5 bases, with 10 bases between the two germline ends. Germline V gene sequence: CDR1 LNHDA, CDR2 SQIVND (reference sequence). There are 14 residues in the CDR3. CDR3 DNA sequence: TGTGCCAGTAGTATGAGAGAGGGCAATGAAAAACTGTTTTTT. Protein product: CASSMREGNEKLFF.

The J gene is TRBJ2-5, the V gene TRBV4-1; D is uncertain. Matching the DNA end better, TRBJ2-7 makes the J call doubtful. Germline CDR1 MGHRA, CDR2 YSYEKL. The CDR3 sequence is 12 residues long. CDR3 residues: CASSHDTYEQYF. In DNA form, the CDR3 reads TGCGCCAGCAGCCACGATACCTACGAGCAGTACTTC.

This clone was observed a single time. The V gene is TRBV28, the J gene TRBJ2-7; 13 bases match TRBD2. With V trimmed by 5 bases and J by 3 bases, 7 bases remained unmatched. Germline CDR1 and CDR2: MDHEN and SYDVKM. This CDR3 has 16 amino acids. CDR3: CASSIGTSGADYEQYF. As DNA, the CDR3 is TGTGCCAGCAGTATAGGGACTAGCGGGGCTGACTACGAGCAGTACTTC.

This sequence joins TRBV19 and TRBJ2-7; D is possibly TRBD1 (5 bases). This CDR3 has 16 residues. Per the germline V gene, CDR1 is LNHDA and CDR2 is SQIVND (reference sequence). V was clipped by 5 bases and J by 1 base, with 18 bases between them. The DNA for the CDR3 is TGTGCCAGTAGTCCTCGGACCAAGCCAGGGTCCTACGAGCAGTACTTC. Amino acids: CASSPRTKPGSYEQYF. Combining the CDR3 with reference TRBV19 and TRBJ2-7 gives the whole variable domain DGGITQSPKYLFRKEGQNVTLSCEQNLNHDAMYWYRQDPGQGLRLIYYSQIVNDFQKGDIAEGYSVSREKKESFPLTVTSAQKNPTAFYLCASSPRTKPGSYEQYFGPGTRLTVT.

The chain couples TRBV4-1 to TRBJ2-1, with 12 bases fitting TRBD2. V shed 5 bases, J shed 12 bases, and the junction held 11 bases outside the gene matches. The CDR3 spans 15 residues. CDR1 and CDR2 from the germline V gene are MGHRA and YSYEKL. The CDR3 DNA follows: TGCGCCAGCAGCTTGCTAGCGGGGGGGCTAATTGCGCAGTTCTTC. Translated: CASSLLAGGLIAQFF.

The chain combines TRBV4-3 with TRBJ1-1; D not certain. The CDR3 runs to 13 residues. V lost 4 bases and J 5 bases, leaving 11 bases between the germline ends. Germline V lookup: CDR1 LGHNA, CDR2 YSLEER. The CDR3 reads CASSLRHGTEAFF. Written as DNA, the CDR3 is TGCGCCAGCAGCCTCCGCCACGGGACTGAAGCTTTCTTT.

The V and J genes are TRBV7-2 and TRBJ1-5, with 7 bases aligning to TRBD1. This CDR3 region has 16 residues. Germline CDR1 reads SGHTA; CDR2 reads FQGNSA. With V trimmed by 5 bases and J by 1 base, 8 bases remained unmatched. CDR3 residues: CASSAMAGGSNQPQHF. The CDR3, as DNA: TGTGCCAGCAGCGCCATGGCAGGGGGAAGCAATCAGCCCCAGCATTTT.

The rearrangement uses TRBV9 and TRBJ1-4; 10 positions agree with TRBD1. V dropped 3 bases and J dropped 2; count of bases not matched to a gene: 7. CDR3 length: 17 amino acids. Germline assignment: CDR1 SGDLS and CDR2 YYNGEE. CDR3 nucleotide sequence: TGTGCCAGCAGCGCCCGGGACAGGGGATCTACTAATGAAAAACTGTTTTTT. Its protein product is CASSARDRGSTNEKLFF.

This clone has a single count. The V and J genes are TRBV6-5 and TRBJ2-7, with D possibly TRBD2 on 5 matching bases. Deletions cut 6 bases from V and 4 bases from J, with 16 bases between. Germline V gene data show CDR1 as MNHEY and CDR2 as SVGAGI. This CDR3 has 14 amino acids. The CDR3 sequence is CASSPSGGEYEQYF. The DNA for the CDR3 is TGTGCCAGCAGCCCGAGTGGTGGGGAGTACGAGCAGTACTTC.

CDR3 amino acids: CAFRWTGDYEQYF. CDR3 DNA: TGTGCCTTCCGCTGGACAGGCGACTACGAGCAGTACTTC. The rearrangement joins TRBV30 to TRBJ2-7, with TRBD1 identical over 7 bases. This CDR3 has 13 amino acids. Germline CDR1 GTSNPN, CDR2 SVGIG (reference sequence). Trimming at V came to 7 bases and at J to 3 bases, leaving 9 bases not matched to a gene.

V is TRBV4-1 and J is TRBJ1-4; D not certain. CDR3 length: 15 amino acids. Per the germline V gene, CDR1 is MGHRA and CDR2 is YSYEKL. V was cut by 1 base and J by 0 bases, with 6 bases left in between. CDR3 in amino acids: CASSQVLATNEKLFF. CDR3 DNA: TGCGCCAGCAGCCAAGTCCTAGCAACTAATGAAAAACTGTTTTTT.

The rearrangement uses TRBV18 and TRBJ2-3, with 7 bases aligning to TRBD1. With V trimmed by 8 bases and J by 5 bases, 10 bases remained unmatched. The CDR3 loop spans 14 amino acids. CDR1 is KGHSH, CDR2 LQKENI, per germline. The CDR3 protein is CASTDRDGGDTQYF. The CDR3 DNA follows: TGTGCCAGCACCGACAGGGATGGGGGAGATACGCAGTATTTT.

The chain has TRBV19 and TRBJ2-3; 7 nucleotides align to TRBD1. V lost 5 bases, J lost 1 base, and 9 bases stayed unmatched. The CDR3 extends over 16 amino acids. Germline V gene sequence: CDR1 LNHDA, CDR2 SQIVND (reference sequence). The CDR3 reads CASSRTGAPGTDTQYF. CDR3 DNA sequence: TGTGCCAGTAGTCGTACAGGGGCCCCGGGCACAGATACGCAGTATTTT.

This chain uses TRBV19 with TRBJ2-4, with a possible D match to TRBD1 (5 bases). Germline CDR1 LNHDA, CDR2 SQIVND (reference sequence). The CDR3 is made up of 18 amino acids. The germline V and J ends were trimmed by 9 bases and 2 bases, with 26 bases remaining between them. The CDR3 loop is CASRAIPDPGCSKNIQYF. CDR3 DNA: TGTGCCAGCCGAGCAATACCGGATCCAGGGTGCTCCAAAAACATTCAGTACTTC.

V usage is TRBV11-2 and J usage is TRBJ2-7; 7 bases are shared with TRBD1. The CDR3 is 14 residues long. Germline V gives CDR1 SGHAT, CDR2 FQNNGV. After removal of 2 bases from V and 3 bases from J, the junction contained 4 bases not matched to a gene. CDR3 in DNA: TGTGCCAGCAGCTTATCTGACAGGGACTACGAGCAGTACTTC. Translation: CASSLSDRDYEQYF.

The CDR3 here is CASSRTGVGTDTQYF. The CDR3 DNA follows: TGTGCCAGCAGTCGCACGGGAGTTGGCACAGATACGCAGTATTTT. V is TRBV28 and J is TRBJ2-3, with D possibly matching TRBD2 (6 bases). The CDR3 totals 15 residues. Germline CDR1 is MDHEN and CDR2 is SYDVKM. V lost 5 bases to trimming and J lost 1 base, with 13 bases between them.